One and the same sample provided the 7 T cell receptor beta chains below, sequenced in a study of T cells in Graves' hyperthyroidism and ophthalmopathy. TCR beta CDR3 regions were amplified from RNA. An initial round of RT-PCR targeting the TCR CDR3 relied on the HTBI primer set. TCRdb re-called the multiplex PCR reads with MiXCR, one entry per CDR3 protein. The table records some 490,000 distinct CDR3 sequences, about 22% of them present only once. The material sequenced was blood. Source of these receptors: a woman in her 70s with Graves' ophthalmopathy.

The chain joins TRBV7-9 to TRBJ1-6; D is ambiguous. CDR1 is SEHNR, CDR2 FQNEAQ, per germline (reference sequence). V lost 3 bases to trimming and J lost 10 bases, with 19 bases between them. CDR3 length: 16 residues. This CDR3 reads CASSFQPSTGGSPLHF. The DNA for the CDR3 is TGTGCCAGCAGCTTCCAGCCTTCAACGGGAGGCTCACCCCTCCACTTT.

The rearrangement links TRBV7-2 to TRBJ2-1, with TRBD2 matching over 10 bases. The CDR3 spans 14 residues. J gave up 9 bases and V 6 bases, and 8 bases lay outside the gene matches. Germline CDR1 SGHTA, CDR2 FQGNSA. DNA for the CDR3: TGTGCCAGCAGTCTAGCGGGGGAGGCCGGTGAGCAGTTCTTC. It specifies CASSLAGEAGEQFF.

The genes are TRBV7-2 and TRBJ2-7; D uncertain. This CDR3 contains 14 residues. Germline V gene lookup returns CDR1 SGHTA and CDR2 FQGNSA. The V gene lost 7 bases and the J gene lost 3 bases, with 16 bases spanning the gap. The CDR3 bases are TGTGCCAGCACTATTGGAACAAGGCGCTACGAGCAGTACTTC. It codes for CASTIGTRRYEQYF.

The CDR3 region has the DNA TGTGCCAGCATCATGACTAGCGGGAGGCTCAGCTCCTACAATGAGCAGTTCTTC. This sequence encodes CASIMTSGRLSSYNEQFF. This chain connects TRBV7-2 to TRBJ2-1; 13 nucleotides match TRBD2. The ends lost 7 bases at V and 0 bases at J; junction bases unmatched: 9. There are 18 residues in the CDR3. The germline V gene has CDR1 SGHTA and CDR2 FQGNSA. Filled out from reference TRBV7-2 and TRBJ2-1, the complete variable domain reads GAGVSQSPSNKVTEKGKDVELRCDPISGHTALYWYRQSLGQGLEFLIYFQGNSAPDKSGLPSDRFSAERTGGSVSTLTIQRTQQEDSAVYLCASIMTSGRLSSYNEQFFGPGTRLTVL.

In its sample, this clonotype was seen many times. The chain couples TRBV6-1 to TRBJ2-2, with 8 nucleotides matching TRBD2. The V segment lost 5 bases and the J segment 0 bases; nucleotides outside the gene matches: 29. Per the germline V gene, CDR1 is MNHNS and CDR2 is SASEGT. The CDR3 length is 24 residues. The CDR3 loop is CASSFPVRTGHGRSGTTNTGELFF. Written as DNA, the CDR3 is TGTGCCAGCAGTTTTCCAGTTCGTACTGGGCATGGGCGTAGCGGGACTACGAACACCGGGGAGCTGTTTTTT.

This clonotype came up a few times. The chain links TRBV20-1 to TRBJ1-3; the match to TRBD1 covers 7 bases. Germline V gene sequence: CDR1 DFQATT, CDR2 SNEGSKA (reference sequence). CDR3 length equals 13 residues. Trimming cost V 5 bases and J 2 bases; bases outside gene matches: 3. CDR3 bases: TGCAGTGCTTCCAGGGGGGCTGGAAACACCATATATTTT. The encoded protein is CSASRGAGNTIYF.

The J gene is TRBJ1-1, the V gene TRBV2, with no clear D. Germline V gene data show CDR1 as SNHLY and CDR2 as FYNNEI. This CDR3 has 13 residues. Trimming took 1 base from V and 1 from J, leaving 4 bases between them. The CDR3 nucleotides are TGTGCCAGCAGTGAAGACAGGAACACTGAAGCTTTCTTT. Translation gives CASSEDRNTEAFF.